Sequencing of this T cell receptor beta chain was carried out in a study of T cell clonotyping in hematopoietic cell transplantation. Profiling relied on immunoSEQ multiplex PCR, and the TCRdb table lists in-frame clones only, not all of them. The table lists approximately 4,200 clones, roughly 94% of them singletons, with approximately 0.88% in the top ten. Samples: about 28 days before transplant, then days 30, 100 and 180 after. The junction had 3 bases not matched to a gene; V was cut back by 5 bases and J by 10 bases. CDR3 length: 12 residues. The germline V gene has CDR1 LNHNV and CDR2 YYDKDF (reference sequence).

Sequencing used PBMCs, obtained 30 days after allogeneic stem cell transplant. The source is a male patient between 50 and 60 years old who had an allogeneic stem cell transplant from a related donor, so the T cells may come from the graft donor. Some clones in this sample may be carry-over from other donors' samples. This rearrangement joins TRBV15 to TRBJ1-4, with 8 bases matching TRBD1. DNA for the CDR3: TGTGCCACCAGCTCAACAGGGGGAAAACTGTTTTTT. Translation: CATSSTGGKLFF.